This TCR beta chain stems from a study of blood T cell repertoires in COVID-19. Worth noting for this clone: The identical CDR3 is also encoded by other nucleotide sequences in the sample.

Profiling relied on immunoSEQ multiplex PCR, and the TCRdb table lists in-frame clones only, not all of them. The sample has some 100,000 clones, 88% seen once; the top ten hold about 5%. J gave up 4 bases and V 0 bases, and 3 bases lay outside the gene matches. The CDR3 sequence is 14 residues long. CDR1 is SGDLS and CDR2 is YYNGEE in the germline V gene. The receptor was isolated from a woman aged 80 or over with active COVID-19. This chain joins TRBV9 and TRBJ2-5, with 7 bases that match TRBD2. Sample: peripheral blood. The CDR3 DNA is TGTGCCAGCAGCGTAGGTTTAGCGGGAGAGACCCAGTACTTC. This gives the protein CASSVGLAGETQYF.